This T cell receptor (beta chain) was sequenced during a study of T cell responses to AZD1222 COVID-19 vaccine. Comments on this clone: The antigen is undetermined.

Notes on the study in general: Seropositivity was recorded at baseline in only a handful of AZD1222 recipients. Reports say nearly half of spike-specific TCRs go after unmutated variant regions. Repertoires were sampled only after the peak T cell response.

Sequencing used immunoSEQ multiplex PCR; TCRdb keeps in-frame clones, though not all of them. The repertoire holds 130,000 to 150,000 clones, with 80% to 90% as singletons. Trimming left V 5 bases short and J 0 bases short, with 8 bases between. The CDR3 extends over 14 amino acids. Germline CDR1 SGHAT, CDR2 FQNNGV. This material consisted of peripheral blood, taken on day 0 of AZD1222 vaccination. The sequence was collected from an adult in good health. The V gene is TRBV11-2, the J gene TRBJ1-3, with D unclear. The CDR3 nucleotides read TGTGCCAGCAGCCCCCGAGACTCTGGAAACACCATATATTTT. It yields the protein CASSPRDSGNTIYF.